The next 20 T cell receptor beta chains were all read from a single sample in a study of T cell responses to AZD1222 COVID-19 vaccine. The table came from immunoSEQ multiplex PCR; TCRdb's copy has only in-frame clones and leaves some out. Here the sample spans about 270,000 clones, 90% to 95% being singletons. Source: peripheral blood, taken 28 days after the second AZD1222 dose. These receptors came from an adult who received the AZD1222 COVID-19 vaccine.

V usage is TRBV2 and J usage is TRBJ1-4; D uncertain. The CDR3 contains 16 residues. CDR1 and CDR2 from the germline V gene are SNHLY and FYNNEI. Between the trimmed V and J ends, which lost 2 bases and 1 base, there was a span of 11 bases. The CDR3 sequence: CASSEIGKGTNEKLFF. The CDR3 DNA reads as TGTGCCAGCAGTGAAATAGGGAAAGGAACTAATGAAAAACTGTTTTTT.

This clone was counted a single time. V and J are TRBV28 and TRBJ1-5; 10 bases line up with TRBD1. The V gene end was trimmed by 3 bases and the J gene end by 1 base; junction bases not matched to a gene: 0. This CDR3 comprises 15 residues. Germline CDR1 MDHEN, CDR2 SYDVKM. Written as DNA, the CDR3 is TGTGCCAGCAGTTTGGACAGGGGGAGCAATCAGCCCCAGCATTTT. It encodes CASSLDRGSNQPQHF.

The chain recombines TRBV4-1 with TRBJ2-3, with TRBD2 as a possible D gene (5 bases). The CDR3 has 16 amino acids. The germline V gene has CDR1 MGHRA and CDR2 YSYEKL. V was shortened by 0 bases and J by 0 bases, with 10 bases between the two germline ends. The CDR3 is CASSQESGSSTDTQYF. CDR3 coding DNA: TGCGCCAGCAGCCAAGAGTCGGGATCTAGCACAGATACGCAGTATTTT.

This clone came up once. The genes are TRBV29-1 and TRBJ2-5; D possibly corresponds to TRBD2 (5 bases). CDR1 and CDR2 (germline): SQVTM, ANQGSEA. This CDR3 is 14 amino acids long. V was cut by 6 bases and J by 5 bases, with 19 bases left in between. The CDR3 sequence: CSVSGFSLTETQYF. Written as DNA, the CDR3 is TGCAGCGTCTCGGGATTTAGCTTAACGGAGACCCAGTACTTC.

The rearrangement links TRBV5-5 to TRBJ2-1; D is perhaps TRBD2 (6 bases). V was shortened by 3 bases and J by 0 bases, with 10 bases between the two germline ends. The CDR3 runs to 15 residues. In germline, CDR1 is SGHKS, CDR2 YYEKEE (reference sequence). CDR3 protein: CASSSGLSSYNEQFF. The CDR3, as DNA: TGTGCCAGCAGCTCGGGACTCTCCTCCTACAATGAGCAGTTCTTC.

This chain uses TRBV9 with TRBJ2-3; tentatively, D is TRBD2 (6 bases). The CDR3 sequence is 15 residues long. The V gene's germline CDR1 is SGDLS and CDR2 YYNGEE. Deletions cut 3 bases from V and 1 base from J, with 12 bases between. CDR3 DNA sequence: TGTGCCAGCAGCGGATCCGGGACTGGCACAGATACGCAGTATTTT. This sequence encodes CASSGSGTGTDTQYF.

The chain has TRBV28 and TRBJ1-4; no reliable D call. CDR1 and CDR2 from the germline V gene are MDHEN and SYDVKM. The CDR3 contains 15 residues. The V gene lost 6 bases and the J gene lost 6 bases, with 17 bases spanning the gap. The CDR3 reads CASSRGPGFDEKLFF. Written as DNA, the CDR3 is TGTGCCAGCAGCAGAGGACCGGGGTTCGATGAAAAACTGTTTTTT.

The CDR3 is CASSQDQVDTQYF. The CDR3 nucleotides are TGTGCCAGCAGCCAAGATCAGGTGGATACGCAGTATTTT. This chain links TRBV4-2 with TRBJ2-3; D is ambiguous. The CDR3 is 13 residues long. Trimming cost V 0 bases and J 6 bases, with 7 bases left between them. The germline gives CDR1 LGHNA, CDR2 YNFKEQ.

This sequence joins TRBV5-1 and TRBJ2-5, with D possibly matching TRBD2 (5 bases). The CDR3 contains 13 residues. Trimming removed 3 bases from V and 5 bases from J, with 11 bases in between. Germline V gene lookup returns CDR1 SGHRS and CDR2 YFSETQ. CDR3: CASSSTPGETQYF. The CDR3 region has the DNA TGCGCCAGCAGCTCCACTCCGGGGGAGACCCAGTACTTC. Variable domain in full (rest from reference TRBV5-1 and TRBJ2-5): KAGVTQTPRYLIKTRGQQVTLSCSPISGHRSVSWYQQTPGQGLQFLFEYFSETQRNKGNFPGRFSGRQFSNSRSEMNVSTLELGDSALYLCASSSTPGETQYFGPGTRLLVL.

The chain employs TRBV3-1 (or the pseudogene TRBV3-2) and TRBJ1-6; 7 bases are shared with TRBD1. Germline CDR1 LGHDT, CDR2 YNNKEL (reference sequence). The CDR3 consists of 14 residues. Germline trimming cut 4 bases from V and 9 bases from J; bases unmatched to any gene: 6. In DNA, the CDR3 is TGTGCCAGCAGCCTTGGGGACAGAGCTTCACCCCTCCACTTT. Amino acid sequence: CASSLGDRASPLHF.

The chain employs TRBV7-2 and TRBJ2-1; tentative D call: TRBD1 (5 bases). V dropped 7 bases and J dropped 2 bases, with 15 bases sitting between them. Germline CDR1 and CDR2: SGHTA and FQGNSA. The CDR3 loop spans 15 amino acids. CDR3 sequence: CASIQGAGAYNEQFF. The CDR3 nucleotides read TGTGCCAGCATCCAAGGGGCAGGCGCCTACAATGAGCAGTTCTTC.

J is TRBJ2-1 and V is TRBV10-3, with 14 bases lining up with TRBD2. The J segment lost 8 bases and the V segment lost 0 bases, leaving 3 bases of the junction unmatched. The CDR3 loop spans 16 amino acids. The germline gives CDR1 ENHRY, CDR2 SYGVKD. For the CDR3, the DNA is TGTGCCATCAGTGAGTCGAGGGGACTAGCGGGGGATGAGCAGTTCTTC. This codes for CAISESRGLAGDEQFF.

The gene calls are TRBV27 and TRBJ1-4, with D maybe TRBD1 (6 bases). V shed 3 bases and J shed 3 bases, with 8 bases lying between them. Germline lookup yields CDR1 MNHEY and CDR2 SMNVEV (reference sequence). CDR3 length equals 14 residues. CDR3 loop: CASSFWGPNEKLFF. CDR3 in DNA: TGTGCCAGCAGTTTTTGGGGGCCTAATGAAAAACTGTTTTTT. The whole variable domain, remainder taken from reference TRBV27 and TRBJ1-4, is EAQVTQNPRYLITVTGKKLTVTCSQNMNHEYMSWYRQDPGLGLRQIYYSMNVEVTDKGDVPEGYKVSRKEKRNFPLILESPSPNQTSLYFCASSFWGPNEKLFFGSGTQLSVL.

The genes are TRBV4-1 and TRBJ1-3, with 8 bases fitting TRBD1. V shed 1 base, J shed 6 bases, and the junction held 2 bases outside the gene matches. This CDR3 is 14 amino acids long. Germline CDR1 MGHRA, CDR2 YSYEKL. CDR3 loop: CASSQGQGSNTIYF. For the CDR3, the DNA is TGCGCCAGCAGCCAAGGACAGGGGTCAAACACCATATATTTT.

The V gene is TRBV12-3 or TRBV12-4, the J gene TRBJ2-7; possibly TRBD1 or TRBD2 for D (6 bases each). The ends were cut back, 6 bases at V and 4 bases at J, with 13 bases in the middle. The CDR3 runs to 13 residues. The CDR3 sequence is CASSSQGGYEQYF. CDR3 nucleotide sequence: TGTGCCAGCAGCTCCCAAGGGGGGTACGAGCAGTACTTC.

In its sample, this clone was seen once. DNA of the CDR3: TGTGCCAGCAGCCCGACGGTGGGAGGGACTGAAGCTTTCTTT. Encoded protein: CASSPTVGGTEAFF. This chain joins TRBV5-4 and TRBJ1-1, with D uncertain. Trimming cost V 4 bases and J 5 bases, with 15 bases left between them. Germline V lookup: CDR1 SGHNT, CDR2 YYREEE (reference sequence). This CDR3 spans 14 amino acids.

The chain joins TRBV28 to TRBJ2-1; TRBD1 is a possible D gene (5 bases). V was clipped by 3 bases and J by 3 bases, with 15 bases between them. The germline CDR1 and CDR2 sequences are MDHEN and SYDVKM. This CDR3 comprises 16 residues. DNA for the CDR3: TGTGCCAGCAGTTTTCAACGACAGCTCGGCTACAATGAGCAGTTCTTC. Translated, it gives CASSFQRQLGYNEQFF.

The rearrangement links TRBV28 to TRBJ2-6, with D perhaps matching TRBD1 (6 bases). The germline V gene has CDR1 MDHEN and CDR2 SYDVKM. The CDR3 is made up of 21 amino acids. V was pared by 3 bases and J by 0 bases, with 24 bases between. CDR3 coding DNA: TGTGCCAGCAGTTTCCCCTCTGACGGACAGATAGACCTCTCTGGGGCCAACGTCCTGACTTTC. This sequence encodes CASSFPSDGQIDLSGANVLTF.

This clone was recorded once. The chain uses TRBV6-7 and TRBJ2-1; 8 nucleotides match TRBD1. TRBV6-7 is an open reading frame whose function is uncertain. The CDR3 is 16 amino acids. The junction had 15 bases not matched to a gene; V was cut back by 6 bases and J by 8 bases. This CDR3 reads CASSPEVYGRGHEQFF. DNA of the CDR3: TGTGCCAGCAGCCCCGAAGTTTATGGCAGGGGGCATGAGCAGTTCTTC.

The rearrangement links TRBV5-1 to TRBJ2-3, with TRBD2 matching 15 bases. CDR1 SGHRS and CDR2 YFSETQ come from the germline V gene. Germline trimming cut 4 bases from V and 2 bases from J; bases unmatched to any gene: 5. The CDR3 sequence is 17 residues long. In nucleotides, the CDR3 is TGCGCCAGCAGCCCCCGGACTAGCGGGAGGGCCACAGATACGCAGTATTTT. It codes for CASSPRTSGRATDTQYF. The full variable domain, in which reference TRBV5-1 and TRBJ2-3 provide the parts outside the CDR3, is KAGVTQTPRYLIKTRGQQVTLSCSPISGHRSVSWYQQTPGQGLQFLFEYFSETQRNKGNFPGRFSGRQFSNSRSEMNVSTLELGDSALYLCASSPRTSGRATDTQYFGPGTRLTVL.